This passage covers 14 T cell receptor beta chains from one sample sequenced in a study of blood T cell repertoires in COVID-19. Sequenced by immunoSEQ multiplex PCR; TCRdb stores in-frame clones only, minus some. The sample yields around 130,000 clones, around 80% seen once. Material: peripheral blood. All receptors come from a woman aged 55-69 years with acute or convalescent COVID-19.

The chain has TRBV20-1 and TRBJ2-7; D remains ambiguous. This CDR3 has 13 residues. Germline lookup yields CDR1 DFQATT and CDR2 SNEGSKA (reference sequence). V dropped 3 bases and J dropped 0 bases, with 9 bases sitting between them. CDR3 sequence: CSASTSRSYEQYV. CDR3 DNA: TGCAGTGCTAGTACATCTCGCTCCTACGAGCAGTACGTC.

The rearrangement links TRBV19 to TRBJ2-1; 11 bases map to TRBD2. J gave up 8 bases and V 2 bases, and 11 bases lay outside the gene matches. CDR3 length: 17 residues. CDR1 is LNHDA, CDR2 SQIVND, per germline (reference sequence). As DNA, the CDR3 is TGTGCCAGTAGTATACGAACTAGCGGGGGACCTGGGGATGAGCAGTTCTTC. It translates to CASSIRTSGGPGDEQFF.

The chain couples TRBV18 to TRBJ2-3; TRBD1 is a possible D gene (6 bases). There are 12 residues in the CDR3. V lost 6 bases and J 5 bases, leaving 9 bases between the germline ends. Germline V CDR1 and CDR2: KGHSH, LQKENI. CDR3: CASSQQGDTQYF. The CDR3 nucleotides are TGTGCCAGCTCTCAACAGGGAGATACGCAGTATTTT.

The table lists this clone with a count of one. J is TRBJ1-3 and V is TRBV3-1 (or the pseudogene TRBV3-2), with a tentative D call TRBD1 (5 bases). Germline values: CDR1 LGHDT, CDR2 YNNKEL (reference sequence). Trimming removed 4 bases from V and 1 base from J, with 14 bases in between. The CDR3 length is 16 residues. CDR3 residues: CASSPQGARSGNTIYF. In nucleotides, the CDR3 is TGTGCCAGCAGCCCCCAAGGGGCCAGGTCTGGAAACACCATATATTTT.

The V call is TRBV30, the J call TRBJ1-4; possible D gene TRBD1, 5 bases. The germline gives CDR1 GTSNPN, CDR2 SVGIG (reference sequence). V dropped 3 bases and J dropped 8 bases, with 19 bases sitting between them. The length of the CDR3 is 15 residues. The DNA of the CDR3 is TGTGCCTGGAGCACGACCGGCGGGGGGAAGGAAAAACTGTTTTTT. It yields the protein CAWSTTGGGKEKLFF. Variable domain in full (rest from reference TRBV30 and TRBJ1-4): SQTIHQWPATLVQPVGSPLSLECTVEGTSNPNLYWYRQAAGRGLQLLFYSVGIGQISSEVPQNLSASRPQDRQFILSSKKLLLSDSGFYLCAWSTTGGGKEKLFFGSGTQLSVL.

The rearrangement uses TRBV2 and TRBJ1-1; D call uncertain. The V end was cut by 4 bases, the J end by 4 bases, with 7 bases between. The CDR3 contains 12 residues. CDR1 and CDR2 (germline): SNHLY, FYNNEI. The CDR3 loop is CASSAQSTEAFF. The CDR3 nucleotides are TGTGCCAGCAGTGCACAGAGCACTGAAGCTTTCTTT.

The chain uses TRBV5-5 and TRBJ2-5; the match to TRBD1 covers 8 bases. The CDR3 covers 16 residues. The V gene end was trimmed by 0 bases and the J gene end by 1 base; junction bases not matched to a gene: 5. CDR1 and CDR2 from the germline V gene are SGHKS and YYEKEE (reference sequence). CDR3 nucleotides: TGTGCCAGCAGCTTGGGAGCCGGGACAGGCCAAGAGACCCAGTACTTC. Amino acid sequence: CASSLGAGTGQETQYF.

This clone was recorded a few times. V is TRBV7-6 and J is TRBJ2-5, with 11 bases identical to TRBD2. The germline CDR1 and CDR2 sequences are SGHVS and FNYEAQ. The CDR3 totals 16 residues. After removal of 3 bases from V and 5 bases from J, the junction contained 8 bases not matched to a gene. CDR3 in amino acids: CASSLPLAGAGETQYF. The CDR3 nucleotides are TGTGCCAGCAGCTTGCCACTAGCGGGGGCGGGTGAGACCCAGTACTTC.

V and J are TRBV5-1 and TRBJ1-4; 8 bases match TRBD1. The CDR3 extends over 15 amino acids. The germline V gene has CDR1 SGHRS and CDR2 YFSETQ. V shed 3 bases and J 8 bases; nucleotides not matched to a gene: 9. Written as DNA, the CDR3 is TGCGCCAGCAGCTCCACGGACAGGGAGGCCGAAAAACTGTTTTTT. This encodes CASSSTDREAEKLFF.

This clone has just one count. Other DNA sequences in this specimen translate into the identical CDR3. In nucleotides, the CDR3 is TGTGCCAGCAGCTCCTTAGGTGGGGGACAGGGGGCAAATGGCTACACCTTC. Translated: CASSSLGGGQGANGYTF. The V call is TRBV7-3, the J call TRBJ1-2; 12 bases are a match to TRBD1. The length of the CDR3 is 17 residues. Trimming cost V 4 bases and J 6 bases; bases outside gene matches: 12. Germline V gene sequence: CDR1 SGHTA, CDR2 FQGTGA.

The chain employs TRBV18 and TRBJ1-3; no reliable D call. The CDR3 sequence is 14 residues long. V was shortened by 0 bases and J by 4 bases, with 7 bases between the two germline ends. Germline V gene data show CDR1 as KGHSH and CDR2 as LQKENI. DNA of the CDR3: TGTGCCAGCTCACCACCACCGGAGGGAAACACCATATATTTT. Encoded protein: CASSPPPEGNTIYF.

The chain uses TRBV28 and TRBJ1-6; perhaps TRBD1 as D (6 bases). Germline CDR1 and CDR2: MDHEN and SYDVKM. There are 13 residues in the CDR3. Trimming shortened V by 4 bases and J by 15 bases, and 16 bases separated the two germline ends. In DNA form, the CDR3 reads TGTGCCAGCAGTTCCCTTTCAGGGGAAGGCCTCCACTTT. Translation: CASSSLSGEGLHF.

The chain's CDR3 is CASSSGFGYGYTF. The CDR3 region has the DNA TGTGCCAGCAGTTCAGGGTTTGGGTATGGCTACACCTTC. The rearrangement uses TRBV28 and TRBJ1-2; D possibly corresponds to TRBD1 (5 bases). CDR3 size: 13 residues. Germline-derived CDR1 and CDR2 are MDHEN and SYDVKM. V lost 4 bases and J lost 5, with 11 bases in between.

This clone occurred once. The V call is TRBV19, the J call TRBJ1-2; 8 bases map to TRBD1. V was pared by 6 bases and J by 5 bases, with 8 bases of the junction left unmatched. Germline V gene lookup returns CDR1 LNHDA and CDR2 SQIVND (reference sequence). The CDR3 contains 14 residues. This chain's CDR3 is CASSPGQGRYGYTF. DNA for the CDR3: TGTGCCAGTAGCCCCGGACAGGGAAGATATGGCTACACCTTC.